The clone carrying this TCR beta chain was counted between two and nine times. The antigen is not known. This entry belongs to a study of T-cell reconstitution after alpha-beta-depleted transplantation in children. Study-level results: By one year post-transplant, T-cell counts and diversity largely arose from T cells that were newly produced. Where some patients showed high TCRbeta diversity at day 60, it came from recipient T cells and thymic progenitors that had survived. After transplant, at about two months, alpha-beta T cells were reportedly derived from several hundred expanded graft clones.

Germline lookup yields CDR1 SGHTA and CDR2 FQGNSA. V was shortened by 2 bases and J by 2 bases, with 15 bases between the two germline ends. The CDR3 runs to 16 residues. Preparation of the TCRbeta library was carried out with unique molecular identifiers. TCRdb ran MiXCR on the PCR reads and lists one entry per CDR3 protein. Here the sample spans hundreds of thousands of distinct CDR3 sequences, 10% to 15% being singletons. V usage is TRBV7-2 and J usage is TRBJ1-1, with D possibly being TRBD1 (6 bases). Sequencing was performed on PBMCs, mostly from graft donor cells, taken 360 days after TCRalphabeta/CD19-depleted stem cell transplant. The TCR was taken from a male patient between 5 and 17 years old who had a stem cell transplant for acute myeloid leukemia, so the T cells may come from the graft donor. This CDR3 is CASSLIVWTANTEAFF. As DNA, the CDR3 is TGTGCCAGCAGCTTAATCGTTTGGACAGCTAACACTGAAGCTTTCTTT.